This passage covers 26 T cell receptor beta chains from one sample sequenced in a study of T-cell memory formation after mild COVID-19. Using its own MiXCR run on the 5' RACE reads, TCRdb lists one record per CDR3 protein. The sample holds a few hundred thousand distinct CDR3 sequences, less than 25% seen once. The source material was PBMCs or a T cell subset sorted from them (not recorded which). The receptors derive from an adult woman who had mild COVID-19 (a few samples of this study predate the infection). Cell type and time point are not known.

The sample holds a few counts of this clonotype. The CDR3 DNA is TGTGCCAGCAGTCCCCACCCCCAGCTAGCGGCCCAAGAGACCCAGTACTTC. It encodes CASSPHPQLAAQETQYF. The rearrangement uses TRBV6-5 and TRBJ2-5, with 7 bases fitting TRBD2. V trimming: 5 bases; J trimming: 1 base; junction bases outside the gene matches: 13. The CDR3 has 17 amino acids. In germline, CDR1 is MNHEY, CDR2 SVGAGI.

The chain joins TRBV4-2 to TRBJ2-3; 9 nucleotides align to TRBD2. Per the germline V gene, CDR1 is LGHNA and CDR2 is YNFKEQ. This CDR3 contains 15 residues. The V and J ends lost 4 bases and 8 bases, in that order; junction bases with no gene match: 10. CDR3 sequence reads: CASSPGTSHVLTQYF. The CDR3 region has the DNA TGTGCCAGCAGCCCCGGGACTAGCCATGTTCTTACGCAGTATTTT.

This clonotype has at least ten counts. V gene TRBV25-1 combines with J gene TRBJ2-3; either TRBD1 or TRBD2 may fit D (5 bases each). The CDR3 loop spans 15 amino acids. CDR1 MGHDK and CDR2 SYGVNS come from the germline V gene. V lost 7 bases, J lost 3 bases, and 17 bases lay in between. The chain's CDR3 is CASTRGRGETDTQYF. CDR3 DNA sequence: TGTGCCAGCACTCGAGGGAGAGGGGAGACAGATACGCAGTATTTT.

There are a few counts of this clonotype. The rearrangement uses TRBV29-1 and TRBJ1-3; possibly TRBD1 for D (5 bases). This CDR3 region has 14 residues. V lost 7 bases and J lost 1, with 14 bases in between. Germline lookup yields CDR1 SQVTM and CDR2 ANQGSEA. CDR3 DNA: TGCAGCGCTAATGGAGGGGAATCTGGAAACACCATATATTTT. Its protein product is CSANGGESGNTIYF.

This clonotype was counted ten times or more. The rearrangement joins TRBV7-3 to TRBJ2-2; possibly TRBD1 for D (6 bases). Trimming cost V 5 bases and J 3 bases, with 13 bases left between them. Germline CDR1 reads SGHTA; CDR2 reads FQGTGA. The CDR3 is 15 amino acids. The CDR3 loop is CASSPYRVDTGELFF. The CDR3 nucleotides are TGTGCCAGCAGCCCGTACAGGGTGGACACCGGGGAGCTGTTTTTT.

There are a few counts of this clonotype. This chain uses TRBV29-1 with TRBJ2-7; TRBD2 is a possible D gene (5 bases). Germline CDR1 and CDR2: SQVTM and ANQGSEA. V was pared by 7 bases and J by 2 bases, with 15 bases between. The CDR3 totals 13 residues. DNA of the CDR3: TGCAGCGCCAGAGGGCTGAATACCTACGAGCAGTACTTC. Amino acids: CSARGLNTYEQYF.

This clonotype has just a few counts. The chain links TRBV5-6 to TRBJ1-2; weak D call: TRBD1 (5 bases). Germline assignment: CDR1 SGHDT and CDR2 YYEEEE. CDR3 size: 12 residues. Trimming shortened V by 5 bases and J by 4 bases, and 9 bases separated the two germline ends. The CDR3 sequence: CASRTEAYGYTF. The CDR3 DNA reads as TGTGCCAGCAGGACAGAGGCCTATGGCTACACCTTC.

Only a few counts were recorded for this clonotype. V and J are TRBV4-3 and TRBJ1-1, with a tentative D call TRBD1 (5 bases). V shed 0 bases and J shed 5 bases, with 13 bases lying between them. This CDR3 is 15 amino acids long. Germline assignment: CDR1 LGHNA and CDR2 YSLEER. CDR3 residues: CASSQDSGVGTEAFF. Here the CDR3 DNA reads TGCGCCAGCAGCCAAGATTCGGGGGTTGGAACTGAAGCTTTCTTT.

CDR3 bases: TGTGCCAGCAGCGCTCGTTATAACACTGAAGCTTTCTTT. Residues: CASSARYNTEAFF. This chain joins TRBV9 and TRBJ1-1, with D hard to call. V lost 3 bases to trimming and J lost 2 bases, with 8 bases between them. The CDR3 contains 13 residues. Germline V gene data show CDR1 as SGDLS and CDR2 as YYNGEE.

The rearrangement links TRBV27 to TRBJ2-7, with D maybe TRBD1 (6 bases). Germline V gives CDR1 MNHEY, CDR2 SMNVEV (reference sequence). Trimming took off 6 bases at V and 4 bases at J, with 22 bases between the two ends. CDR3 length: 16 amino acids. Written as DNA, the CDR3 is TGTGCCAGCAGACTTATCGGACAAACAGGGAAGTACGAGCAGTACTTC. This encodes CASRLIGQTGKYEQYF.

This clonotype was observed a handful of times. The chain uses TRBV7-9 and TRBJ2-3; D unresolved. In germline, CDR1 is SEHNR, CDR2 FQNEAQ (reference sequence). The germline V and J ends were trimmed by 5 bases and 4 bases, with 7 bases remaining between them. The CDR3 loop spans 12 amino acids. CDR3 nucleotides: TGTGCCAGCAGCCCGTATCCAGATACGCAGTATTTT. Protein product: CASSPYPDTQYF.

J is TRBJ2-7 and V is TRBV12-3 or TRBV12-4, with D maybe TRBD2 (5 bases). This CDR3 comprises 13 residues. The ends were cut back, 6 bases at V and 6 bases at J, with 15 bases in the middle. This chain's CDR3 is CASREDLSLEQYF. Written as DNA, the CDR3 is TGTGCCAGCAGGGAGGATCTAAGCCTCGAGCAGTACTTC.

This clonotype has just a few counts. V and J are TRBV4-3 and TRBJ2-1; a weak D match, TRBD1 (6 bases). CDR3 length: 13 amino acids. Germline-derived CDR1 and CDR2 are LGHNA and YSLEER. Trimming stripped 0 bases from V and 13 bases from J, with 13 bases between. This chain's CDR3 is CASSQDSGRGQFF. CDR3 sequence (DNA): TGCGCCAGCAGCCAAGATTCGGGCAGGGGACAGTTCTTC.

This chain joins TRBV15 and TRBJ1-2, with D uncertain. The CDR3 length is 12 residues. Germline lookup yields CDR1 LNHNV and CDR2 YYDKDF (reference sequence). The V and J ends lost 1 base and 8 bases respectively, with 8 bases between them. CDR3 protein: CATSRGGAGYTF. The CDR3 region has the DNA TGTGCCACCAGCAGAGGCGGAGCCGGCTACACCTTC. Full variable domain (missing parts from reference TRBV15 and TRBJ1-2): DAMVIQNPRYQVTQFGKPVTLSCSQTLNHNVMYWYQQKSSQAPKLLFHYYDKDFNNEADTPDNFQSRRPNTSFCFLDIRSPGLGDTAMYLCATSRGGAGYTFGSGTRLTVV.

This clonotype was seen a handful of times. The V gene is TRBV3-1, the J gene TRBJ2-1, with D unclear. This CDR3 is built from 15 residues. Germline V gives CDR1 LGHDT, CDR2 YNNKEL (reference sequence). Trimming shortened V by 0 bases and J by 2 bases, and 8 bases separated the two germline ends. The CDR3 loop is CASSQDAGPYNEQFF. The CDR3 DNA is TGTGCCAGCAGCCAAGACGCCGGACCCTACAATGAGCAGTTCTTC.

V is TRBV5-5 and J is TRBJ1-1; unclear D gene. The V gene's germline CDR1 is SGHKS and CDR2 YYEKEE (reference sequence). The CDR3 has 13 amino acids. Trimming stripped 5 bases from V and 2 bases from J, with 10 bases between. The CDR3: CASSKGYNTEAFF. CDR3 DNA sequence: TGTGCCAGCAGTAAAGGTTACAACACTGAAGCTTTCTTT.

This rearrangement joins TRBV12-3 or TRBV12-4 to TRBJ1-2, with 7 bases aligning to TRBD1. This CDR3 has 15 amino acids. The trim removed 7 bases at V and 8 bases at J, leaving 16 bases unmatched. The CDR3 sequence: CASTPKTGKGGGYTF. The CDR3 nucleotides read TGTGCCAGCACCCCAAAGACAGGGAAGGGAGGAGGCTACACCTTC.

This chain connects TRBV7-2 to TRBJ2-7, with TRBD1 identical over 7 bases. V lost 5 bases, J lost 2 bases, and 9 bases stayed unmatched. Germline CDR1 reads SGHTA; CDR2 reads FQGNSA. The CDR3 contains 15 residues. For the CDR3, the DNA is TGTGCCAGCAGCCCCCACCTTGGACAGGCCTACGAGCAGTACTTC. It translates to CASSPHLGQAYEQYF. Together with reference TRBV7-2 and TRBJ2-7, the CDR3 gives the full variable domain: GAGVSQSPSNKVTEKGKDVELRCDPISGHTALYWYRQSLGQGLEFLIYFQGNSAPDKSGLPSDRFSAERTGGSVSTLTIQRTQQEDSAVYLCASSPHLGQAYEQYFGPGTRLTVT.

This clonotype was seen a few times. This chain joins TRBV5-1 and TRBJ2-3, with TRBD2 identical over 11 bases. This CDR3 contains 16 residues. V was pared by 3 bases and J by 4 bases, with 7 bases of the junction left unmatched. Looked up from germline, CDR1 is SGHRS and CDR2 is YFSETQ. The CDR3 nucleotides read TGCGCCAGCAGCTACCTTAGCGGGGGGGCCGCAGATACGCAGTATTTT. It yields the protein CASSYLSGGAADTQYF.

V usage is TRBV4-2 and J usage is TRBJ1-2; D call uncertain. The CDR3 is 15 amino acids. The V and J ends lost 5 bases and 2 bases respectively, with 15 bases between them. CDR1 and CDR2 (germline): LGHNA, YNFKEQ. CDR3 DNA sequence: TGTGCCAGCAGCGGTCTCGGGGAGAGAAACTATGGCTACACCTTC. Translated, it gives CASSGLGERNYGYTF.

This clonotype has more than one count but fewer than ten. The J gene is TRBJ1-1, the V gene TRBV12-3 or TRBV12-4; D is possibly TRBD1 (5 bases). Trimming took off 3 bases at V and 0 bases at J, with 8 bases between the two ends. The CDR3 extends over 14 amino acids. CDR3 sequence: CASSFGTLNTEAFF. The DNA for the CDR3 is TGTGCCAGCAGTTTCGGGACCCTGAACACTGAAGCTTTCTTT.

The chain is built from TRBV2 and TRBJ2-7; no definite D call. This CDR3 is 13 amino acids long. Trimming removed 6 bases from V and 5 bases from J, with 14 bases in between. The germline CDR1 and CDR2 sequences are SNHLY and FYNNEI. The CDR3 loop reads CASSETRPNEQYF. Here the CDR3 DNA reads TGTGCCAGCAGCGAAACTCGGCCCAACGAGCAGTACTTC.

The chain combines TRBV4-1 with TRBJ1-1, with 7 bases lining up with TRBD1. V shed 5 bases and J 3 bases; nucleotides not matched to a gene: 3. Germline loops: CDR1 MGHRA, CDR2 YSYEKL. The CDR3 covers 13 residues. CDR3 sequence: CASSYRGDTEAFF. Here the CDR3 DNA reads TGCGCCAGCAGCTACAGGGGAGACACTGAAGCTTTCTTT.

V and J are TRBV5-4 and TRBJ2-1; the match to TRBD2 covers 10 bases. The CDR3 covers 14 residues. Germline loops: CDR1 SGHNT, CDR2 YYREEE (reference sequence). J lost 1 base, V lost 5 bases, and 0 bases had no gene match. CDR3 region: CASRAGGSYNEQFF. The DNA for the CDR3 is TGTGCCAGCAGAGCGGGAGGGTCCTACAATGAGCAGTTCTTC.

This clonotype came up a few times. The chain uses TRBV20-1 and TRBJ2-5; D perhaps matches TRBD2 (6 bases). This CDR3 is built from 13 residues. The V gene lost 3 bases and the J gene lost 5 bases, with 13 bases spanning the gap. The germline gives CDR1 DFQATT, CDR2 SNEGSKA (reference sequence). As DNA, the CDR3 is TGCAGTGCTAGCGGGAGAATCGTCGAGACCCAGTACTTC. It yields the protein CSASGRIVETQYF.

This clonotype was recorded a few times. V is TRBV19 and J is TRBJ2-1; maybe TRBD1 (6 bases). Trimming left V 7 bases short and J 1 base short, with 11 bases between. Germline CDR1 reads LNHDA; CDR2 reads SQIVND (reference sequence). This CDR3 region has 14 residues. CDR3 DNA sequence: TGTGCCAGTAAAGCTCAGGGGTCCTACAATGAGCAGTTCTTC. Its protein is CASKAQGSYNEQFF.